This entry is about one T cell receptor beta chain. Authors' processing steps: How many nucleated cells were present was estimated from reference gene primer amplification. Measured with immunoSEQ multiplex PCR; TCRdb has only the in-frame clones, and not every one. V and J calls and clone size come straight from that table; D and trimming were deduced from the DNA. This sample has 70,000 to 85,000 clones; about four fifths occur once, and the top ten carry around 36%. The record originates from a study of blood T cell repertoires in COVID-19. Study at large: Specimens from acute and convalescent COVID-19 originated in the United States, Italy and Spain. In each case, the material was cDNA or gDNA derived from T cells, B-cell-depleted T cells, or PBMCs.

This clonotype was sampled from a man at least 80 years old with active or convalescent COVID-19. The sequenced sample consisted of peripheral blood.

The CDR3 protein is CASSFRGGYGYTF. The CDR3 DNA reads TGTGCCAGCAGTTTTAGGGGGGGCTATGGCTACACCTTC. The chain couples TRBV27 to TRBJ1-2; a weak D match, TRBD1 (6 bases). CDR1 is MNHEY, CDR2 SMNVEV, per germline (reference sequence). This CDR3 contains 13 residues. Trimming removed 3 bases from V and 4 bases from J, with 9 bases in between.